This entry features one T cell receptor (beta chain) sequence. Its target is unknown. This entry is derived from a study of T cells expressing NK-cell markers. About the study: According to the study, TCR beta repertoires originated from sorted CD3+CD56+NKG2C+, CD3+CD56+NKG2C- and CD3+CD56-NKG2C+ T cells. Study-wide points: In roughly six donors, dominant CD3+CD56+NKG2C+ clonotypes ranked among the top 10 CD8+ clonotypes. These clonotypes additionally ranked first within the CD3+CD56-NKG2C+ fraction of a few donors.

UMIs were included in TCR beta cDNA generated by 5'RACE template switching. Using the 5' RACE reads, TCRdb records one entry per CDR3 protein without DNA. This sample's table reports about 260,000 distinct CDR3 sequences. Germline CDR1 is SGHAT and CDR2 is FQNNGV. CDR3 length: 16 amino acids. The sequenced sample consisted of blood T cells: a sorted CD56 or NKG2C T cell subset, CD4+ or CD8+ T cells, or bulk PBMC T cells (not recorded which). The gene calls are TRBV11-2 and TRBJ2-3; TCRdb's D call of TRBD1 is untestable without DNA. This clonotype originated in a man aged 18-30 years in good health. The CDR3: CASSPRGSSSTDTQYF.